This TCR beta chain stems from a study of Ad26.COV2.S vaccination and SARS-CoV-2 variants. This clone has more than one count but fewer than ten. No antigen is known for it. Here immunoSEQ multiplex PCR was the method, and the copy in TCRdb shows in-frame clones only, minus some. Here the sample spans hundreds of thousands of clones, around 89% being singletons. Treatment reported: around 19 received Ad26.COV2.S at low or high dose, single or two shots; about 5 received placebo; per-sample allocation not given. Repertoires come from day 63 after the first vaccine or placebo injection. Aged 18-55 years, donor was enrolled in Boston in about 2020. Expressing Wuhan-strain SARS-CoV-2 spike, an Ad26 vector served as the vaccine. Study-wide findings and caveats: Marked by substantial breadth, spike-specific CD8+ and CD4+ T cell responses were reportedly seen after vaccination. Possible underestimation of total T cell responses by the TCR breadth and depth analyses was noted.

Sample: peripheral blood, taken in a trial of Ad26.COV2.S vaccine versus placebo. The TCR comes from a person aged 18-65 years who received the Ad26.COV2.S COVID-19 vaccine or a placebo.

This CDR3 reads CATGGPNQETQYF. CDR3 bases: TGTGCCACAGGGGGTCCAAACCAAGAGACCCAGTACTTC. The chain uses TRBV24-1 and TRBJ2-5; D is possibly TRBD1 (6 bases). CDR1 and CDR2 from the germline V gene are KGHDR and SFDVKD. The CDR3 has 13 amino acids. The ends were cut back, 10 bases at V and 0 bases at J, with 11 bases in the middle.